A selection of T cell receptor beta chains follows, all from one sample in a study of T-cell memory formation after mild COVID-19. TCRdb used MiXCR to reprocess the 5' RACE reads, holding one entry per CDR3 protein. The sample includes around 250,000 distinct CDR3 sequences, approximately 15% seen only once; the top ten take approximately 2.1%. The specimen was PBMCs or a T cell subset sorted from them (not recorded which). The receptors stem from an adult woman who had mild COVID-19 (a few samples of this study predate the infection). Cell type and time point are not known. CDR3s include the opening cysteine and the closing phenylalanine or tryptophan. The D gene is left open where the match is weak. Rows give clone size only sometimes, using once, few, many, or a class for an expanded clone.

v_call	d_call	j_call	clone_size	cdr3_aa	cdr3_nt
TRBV7-9	.	TRBJ1-2	few	CASSSGTGRDGYTF	TGTGCCAGCAGCTCTGGAACAGGGAGGGATGGCTACACCTTC
TRBV12-3/TRBV12-4	TRBD2	TRBJ2-7	.	CASTLAGVDEQYF	TGTGCCAGCACACTAGCGGGAGTGGACGAGCAGTACTTC
TRBV20-1	.	TRBJ1-2	few	CSAAPGQPNNYGYTF	TGCAGTGCCGCCCCCGGCCAGCCAAATAACTATGGCTACACCTTC
TRBV5-1	.	TRBJ1-6	.	CASSKTALGNSPLHF	TGCGCCAGCAGCAAGACAGCTCTAGGTAATTCACCCCTCCACTTT
TRBV12-3/TRBV12-4	.	TRBJ1-6	few	CASSRTDNSPLHF	TGTGCCAGCAGTCGGACGGATAATTCACCCCTCCACTTT
TRBV6-5	TRBD1	TRBJ1-5	.	CASSQITGVGQPQHF	TGTGCCAGCAGCCAGATTACAGGGGTGGGGCAGCCCCAGCATTTT
TRBV7-2	.	TRBJ2-5	few	CASSAGPETQYF	TGTGCCAGCAGCGCCGGTCCAGAGACCCAGTACTTC
TRBV5-1	.	TRBJ1-2	few	CASSLERGANYGYTF	TGCGCCAGCAGCTTGGAAAGGGGAGCCAACTATGGCTACACCTTC
TRBV10-3	.	TRBJ1-2	many	CAISGGFEANYGYTF	TGTGCCATCAGTGGAGGGTTTGAGGCTAACTATGGCTACACCTTC
TRBV12-3/TRBV12-4	TRBD1	TRBJ2-7	.	CASSPITGTGTYEQYF	TGTGCCAGCAGTCCGATCACCGGGACAGGAACCTACGAGCAGTACTTC
TRBV12-3/TRBV12-4	.	TRBJ1-1	.	CASSPLGEAFF	TGTGCCAGCAGTCCCTTGGGTGAAGCTTTCTTT
TRBV3-2	.	TRBJ2-2	.	CASSQDSRLAGGLRELFF	TGTGCCAGCAGCCAAGATTCCAGACTAGCGGGAGGTTTACGGGAGCTGTTTTTT
TRBV5-1	.	TRBJ2-2	few	CASSASSGANTGELFF	TGCGCCAGCAGCGCCTCCTCCGGGGCGAACACCGGGGAGCTGTTTTTT
TRBV10-3	.	TRBJ2-7	.	CAISAGAVYEQYF	TGTGCCATCAGCGCCGGGGCTGTCTACGAGCAGTACTTC
TRBV5-6	.	TRBJ2-1	few	CASSFLLGFRVEQFF	TGTGCCAGCAGCTTTCTACTAGGGTTCAGGGTTGAGCAGTTCTTC
TRBV6-2/TRBV6-3	.	TRBJ2-3	.	CASGVPSTDTQYF	TGTGCCAGCGGGGTTCCTAGCACAGATACGCAGTATTTT
TRBV4-1	.	TRBJ2-5	.	CASSQGERRETQYF	TGCGCCAGCAGCCAAGGTGAACGTAGGGAGACCCAGTACTTC
TRBV4-1	TRBD1	TRBJ1-2	many	CASSQGYRGRNNYGYTF	TGCGCCAGCAGCCAAGGATACAGGGGCAGGAATAACTATGGCTACACCTTC
TRBV7-2	.	TRBJ2-1	.	CPHPRRLALGESYEQFF	TGTCCTCACCCACGTAGACTCGCCCTGGGGGAGTCCTATGAGCAGTTCTTC
TRBV30	TRBD1	TRBJ1-2	few	CAWSLQTGKGYTF	TGTGCCTGGAGTCTCCAGACAGGGAAAGGCTACACCTTC
TRBV4-2	.	TRBJ2-7	few	CASSQVVSGAREQYF	TGTGCCAGCAGCCAAGTTGTTTCAGGGGCTAGGGAGCAGTACTTC
TRBV24-1	.	TRBJ1-2	.	CATSTTGTAAYGYTF	TGTGCCACCAGTACTACCGGCACCGCGGCCTATGGCTACACCTTC
TRBV6-5	TRBD1	TRBJ1-3	few	CASSYSDRGQDTIYF	TGTGCCAGCAGTTACTCGGACAGGGGGCAGGACACCATATATTTT
TRBV4-2	TRBD1	TRBJ1-2	.	CASSSQGASFNYGYTF	TGTGCCAGCAGCTCACAGGGGGCGTCGTTTAACTATGGCTACACCTTC
TRBV27	TRBD1	TRBJ1-2	few	CASSRQGSRYGYTF	TGTGCCAGCAGCCGACAGGGTTCGCGGTATGGCTACACCTTC
TRBV27	TRBD1	TRBJ1-6	few	CASSLIGTGDNSPLHF	TGTGCCAGCAGTTTAATTGGGACAGGTGATAATTCACCCCTCCACTTT
TRBV18	.	TRBJ1-5	few	CASSPGASNQPQHF	TGTGCCAGCTCACCGGGGGCGAGCAATCAGCCCCAGCATTTT
TRBV2	TRBD1	TRBJ2-3	.	CASRGTGGADTQYF	TGTGCCAGCAGAGGGACAGGGGGCGCAGATACGCAGTATTTT
TRBV3-1	.	TRBJ1-5	.	CASSPDTGSNQPQHF	TGTGCCAGCAGCCCCGACACAGGGAGCAATCAGCCCCAGCATTTT
TRBV12-3/TRBV12-4	TRBD2	TRBJ2-1	few	CASSRGTSSNEQFF	TGTGCCAGCAGTCGCGGGACTAGCAGCAATGAGCAGTTCTTC
TRBV20-1	TRBD2	TRBJ2-1	.	CSARVDPGTSGSYNEQFF	TGCAGTGCTAGGGTCGACCCCGGGACTAGCGGGTCCTACAATGAGCAGTTCTTC
TRBV12-3/TRBV12-4	TRBD1	TRBJ2-1	few	CASSLFRDSEQFF	TGTGCCAGCAGTTTGTTCCGGGACAGCGAGCAGTTCTTC
TRBV5-1	TRBD2	TRBJ2-1	.	CASSSGLAGFFDEQFF	TGCGCCAGCAGCAGCGGACTAGCGGGCTTTTTCGATGAGCAGTTCTTC
TRBV9	TRBD1	TRBJ2-5	few	CASSVTGGGQETQYF	TGTGCCAGCAGCGTAACAGGGGGTGGCCAAGAGACCCAGTACTTC
TRBV6-5	.	TRBJ2-3	few	CASSYQLATDTQYF	TGTGCCAGCAGTTACCAACTAGCCACAGATACGCAGTATTTT
TRBV29-1	.	TRBJ1-2	few	CSVGRGSNYGYTF	TGCAGCGTTGGTAGGGGGTCTAACTATGGCTACACCTTC
TRBV20-1	.	TRBJ2-5	few	CSARWQGRGETQYF	TGCAGTGCTAGATGGCAGGGTCGGGGGGAGACCCAGTACTTC
TRBV19	.	TRBJ1-2	few	CASNRFVSNYGYTF	TGTGCCAGTAACCGGTTCGTGTCTAACTATGGCTACACCTTC
TRBV5-1	TRBD1	TRBJ2-7	.	CASSRTGVSYEQYF	TGCGCCAGCAGTCGGACAGGGGTTTCCTACGAGCAGTACTTC
TRBV12-3/TRBV12-4	.	TRBJ1-6	.	CASSRANSPLHF	TGTGCCAGCAGTCGGGCGAATTCACCCCTCCACTTT
TRBV19	.	TRBJ1-3	.	CASSIKISGNTIYF	TGTGCCAGTAGTATCAAGATATCTGGAAACACCATATATTTT
TRBV7-8	TRBD2	TRBJ2-7	.	CASSLQGRASYEQYF	TGTGCCAGCAGCTTACAAGGGAGGGCGAGCTACGAGCAGTACTTC
TRBV11-2	.	TRBJ1-3	.	CASSLVPQSRLFPSGNTIYF	TGTGCCAGCAGCTTAGTTCCCCAGTCCCGGTTGTTCCCCTCTGGAAACACCATATATTTT
TRBV12-3/TRBV12-4	TRBD2	TRBJ2-3	.	CASSLAAPGAGGITDTQYF	TGTGCCAGCAGTTTAGCCGCCCCGGGAGCGGGGGGGATCACAGATACGCAGTATTTT
TRBV5-1	.	TRBJ1-1	many	CASTPAGWNTEAFF	TGCGCCAGCACCCCGGCAGGATGGAACACTGAAGCTTTCTTT
TRBV6-2/TRBV6-3	.	TRBJ1-2	.	CASSYSTQYRPYTF	TGTGCCAGCAGTTACTCGACCCAGTACAGACCCTACACCTTC
TRBV20-1	TRBD1	TRBJ2-3	few	CSAPRTGSTDTQYF	TGCAGTGCCCCTAGGACAGGGAGCACAGATACGCAGTATTTT
TRBV24-1	TRBD2	TRBJ2-1	.	CATSDHTSGKGEQFF	TGTGCCACCAGTGATCATACTAGCGGGAAAGGTGAGCAGTTCTTC
TRBV4-1	TRBD1	TRBJ2-2	few	CASSQNTGGNTGELFF	TGCGCCAGCAGCCAAAATACAGGGGGGAACACCGGGGAGCTGTTTTTT
TRBV12-3/TRBV12-4	.	TRBJ2-2	many	CASKGTGELFF	TGTGCCAGCAAGGGCACCGGGGAGCTGTTTTTT
TRBV29-1	.	TRBJ1-2	.	CSVVGLDGYTF	TGCAGCGTTGTAGGGCTGGATGGCTACACCTTC
TRBV20-1	.	TRBJ1-1	few	CTTVGPSTEAFF	TGCACCACGGTTGGGCCCTCCACTGAAGCTTTCTTT
TRBV5-1	.	TRBJ2-2	few	CASSLGQPNTGELFF	TGCGCCAGCAGCTTGGGGCAACCGAACACCGGGGAGCTGTTTTTT
TRBV5-1	TRBD2	TRBJ2-3	.	CASSRGLAGEEDTQYF	TGCGCCAGCAGCAGAGGACTAGCGGGAGAGGAAGATACGCAGTATTTT
TRBV19	.	TRBJ2-7	.	CASSTGRHSYEQYF	TGTGCCAGTAGTACGGGGCGACATTCCTACGAGCAGTACTTC
TRBV10-3	.	TRBJ1-5	.	CAIGGESVANQPQHF	TGTGCCATCGGGGGGGAATCAGTTGCTAATCAGCCCCAGCATTTT
TRBV20-1	TRBD1	TRBJ1-3	few	CSARPTGAGGNTIYF	TGCAGTGCTAGACCGACAGGGGCAGGCGGAAACACCATATATTTT
TRBV18	.	TRBJ1-3	few	CASSPRRDNSGNTIYF	TGTGCCAGCTCACCGCGCCGGGACAACTCTGGAAACACCATATATTTT
TRBV27	.	TRBJ1-6	.	CASSLDSNSPLHF	TGTGCCAGCAGTTTGGACAGCAATTCACCCCTCCACTTT